This T cell receptor (beta chain) came from a study of identifying expanded T cells in peripheral blood. Study-level results: Across healthy donors, higher total template counts meant significantly greater roughly two-week count variance. Over approximately two and four weeks, about 15 and 19 clones changed, versus around 1.2 between replicates.

On this clone itself: No antigen is known for it.

Collection occurred without any documented infections or immune events in donors. There are 13 residues in the CDR3. CDR1 MDHEN and CDR2 SYDVKM come from the germline V gene. Trimming stripped 5 bases from V and 4 bases from J, with 11 bases between. Clones were sequenced by immunoSEQ multiplex PCR, and TCRdb holds only the in-frame ones, with some missing. The repertoire holds about 58,000 clones, around 83% seen once, with roughly a sixth in the top ten. Sequences were obtained from blood. This TCR was recovered from a person between 18 and 70 years old in good health. The chain carries TRBV28 and TRBJ1-2; D remains unclear. CDR3 in DNA: TGTGCCAGCAGTCCCAGGCCCTCCTATGGCTACACCTTC. Amino acid sequence: CASSPRPSYGYTF.